This paragraph reports one T cell receptor beta chain. What it recognizes is unknown. TCRdb's table, derived via immunoSEQ multiplex PCR, lists solely in-frame clones and lacks some. Of 100,000 to 150,000 clones listed, roughly 87% are singletons. Among the roughly 110 subjects of the validation cohort, separate from the roughly 650-subject first cohort, were the donors. The data are from a study of cytomegalovirus exposure and HLA in healthy donors. Whole-study findings and limits: Overall, roughly 170 TCR beta chains were annotated as cytomegalovirus-associated. It was reportedly the case that the classifier diagnosed cytomegalovirus status with high specificity and sensitivity. Rare sequences made up most TCRs, while some public TCRs were found in many donors.

This CDR3 has 13 residues. CDR1 is MGHDK, CDR2 SYGVNS, per germline. Trimming took off 4 bases at V and 1 base at J, with 4 bases between the two ends. Sequencing used PBMCs. This chain uses TRBV25-1 with TRBJ2-2; no firm D call. The receptor's source is a woman aged 18-29 years in good health and CMV-seronegative. The CDR3 reads CASSVQNTGELFF. The CDR3 region has the DNA TGTGCCAGCAGTGTCCAGAACACCGGGGAGCTGTTTTTT.